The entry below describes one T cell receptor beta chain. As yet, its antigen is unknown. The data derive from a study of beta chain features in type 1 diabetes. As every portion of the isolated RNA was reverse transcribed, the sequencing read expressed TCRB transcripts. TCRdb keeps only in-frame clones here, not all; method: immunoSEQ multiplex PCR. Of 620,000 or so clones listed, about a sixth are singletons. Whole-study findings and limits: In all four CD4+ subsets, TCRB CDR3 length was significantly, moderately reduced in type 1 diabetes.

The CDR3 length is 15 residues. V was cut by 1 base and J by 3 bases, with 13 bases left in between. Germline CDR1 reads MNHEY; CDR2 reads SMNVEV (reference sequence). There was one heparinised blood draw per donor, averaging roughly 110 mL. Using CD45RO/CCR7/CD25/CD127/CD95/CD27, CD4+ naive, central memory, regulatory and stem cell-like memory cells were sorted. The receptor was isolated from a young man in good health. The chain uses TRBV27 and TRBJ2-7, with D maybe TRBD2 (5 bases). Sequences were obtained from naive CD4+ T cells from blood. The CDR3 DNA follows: TGTGCCAGCAGTTTATACGGGGTTTATGACTACGAGCAGTACTTC. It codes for CASSLYGVYDYEQYF.